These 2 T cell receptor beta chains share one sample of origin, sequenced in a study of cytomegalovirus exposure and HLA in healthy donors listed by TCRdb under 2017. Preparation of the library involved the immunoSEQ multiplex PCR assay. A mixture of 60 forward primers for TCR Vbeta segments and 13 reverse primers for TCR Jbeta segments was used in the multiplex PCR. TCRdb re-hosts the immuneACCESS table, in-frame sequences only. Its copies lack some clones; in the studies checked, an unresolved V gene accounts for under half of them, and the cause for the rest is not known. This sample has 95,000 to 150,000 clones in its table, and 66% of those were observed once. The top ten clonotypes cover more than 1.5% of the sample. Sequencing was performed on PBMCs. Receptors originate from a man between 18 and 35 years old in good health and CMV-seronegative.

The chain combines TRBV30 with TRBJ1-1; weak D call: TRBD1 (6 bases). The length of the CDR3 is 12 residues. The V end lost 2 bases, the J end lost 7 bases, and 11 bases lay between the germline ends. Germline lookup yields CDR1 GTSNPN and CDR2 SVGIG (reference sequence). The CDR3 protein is CAWSRVQGEAFF. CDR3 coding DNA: TGTGCCTGGAGTCGAGTACAGGGTGAAGCTTTCTTT.

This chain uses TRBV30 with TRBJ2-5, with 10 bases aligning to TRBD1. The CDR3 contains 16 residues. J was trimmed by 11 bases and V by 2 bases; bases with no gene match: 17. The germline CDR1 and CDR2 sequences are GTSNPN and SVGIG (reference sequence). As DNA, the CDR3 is TGTGCCTGGAGTCCCCGCCGGGACAGGGGACTACGAGGGCAGTACTTC. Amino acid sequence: CAWSPRRDRGLRGQYF.